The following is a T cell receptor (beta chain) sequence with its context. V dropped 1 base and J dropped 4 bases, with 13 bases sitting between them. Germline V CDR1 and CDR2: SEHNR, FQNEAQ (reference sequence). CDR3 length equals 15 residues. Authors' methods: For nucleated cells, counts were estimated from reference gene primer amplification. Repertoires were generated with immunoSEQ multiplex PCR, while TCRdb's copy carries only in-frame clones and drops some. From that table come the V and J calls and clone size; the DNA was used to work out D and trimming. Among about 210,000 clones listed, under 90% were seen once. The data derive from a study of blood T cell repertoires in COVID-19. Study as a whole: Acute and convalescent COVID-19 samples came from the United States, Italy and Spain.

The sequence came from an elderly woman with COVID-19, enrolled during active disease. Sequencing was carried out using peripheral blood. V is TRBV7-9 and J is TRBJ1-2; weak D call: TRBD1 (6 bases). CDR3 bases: TGTGCCAGCAGCTTAGGGCCCGGGACATTCTATGGCTACACCTTC. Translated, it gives CASSLGPGTFYGYTF.